This section outlines one T cell receptor (beta chain) sequence together with its context. Its matching antigen is unknown. These data come from a study of shared clonotypes between healthy human individuals. The wider study: Three plates were used per donor for CD4 naive, three for CD4 memory, two for CD8 naive and one for CD8 memory.

Donors, without exception, were Caucasian adults residing in Nashville, Tennessee. The germline CDR1 and CDR2 sequences are ENHRY and SYGVKD. V was trimmed by 0 bases and J by 8 bases, leaving 8 bases between them. The CDR3 runs 13 residues. Whole-study findings and limits: Lower generation probabilities were found for non-shared clonotypes than for those shared by all four donors.

Generated by immunoSEQ multiplex PCR, the TCRdb table keeps only in-frame clones and is missing some. This sample has about 2.4 million clones, with around nine tenths found just once. The J gene is TRBJ1-5, the V gene TRBV10-3; D ambiguous. The sample was naive CD4+ T cells sorted from blood. The subset: CD45RA+ positively selected. The sequence was obtained from a man aged 18 to 29 in good health. The CDR3 DNA reads TGTGCCATCAGTGAGTCCTCCCCTGAGCCCCAGCATTTT. Protein: CAISESSPEPQHF.